These 17 T cell receptor beta chains share one sample of origin, sequenced in a study of cytomegalovirus exposure and HLA in healthy donors. The PCR ran on 60 Vbeta and 13 Jbeta primers. Repertoires were generated with immunoSEQ multiplex PCR, while TCRdb's copy carries only in-frame clones and drops some. The repertoire has about 110,000 clones, under 85% of them found once; the top ten carry 1% to 1.5%. Sequenced material: PBMCs. These receptors originate from a man aged 40-49 years in good health and CMV-seronegative.

This chain uses TRBV5-4 with TRBJ2-2; D uncertain. V was clipped by 0 bases and J by 0 bases, with 6 bases between them. CDR3 length equals 15 residues. Germline V gene sequence: CDR1 SGHNT, CDR2 YYREEE (reference sequence). CDR3 loop: CASSLDSANTGELFF. As DNA, the CDR3 is TGTGCCAGCAGCTTGGATTCGGCGAACACCGGGGAGCTGTTTTTT.

The CDR3 loop reads CASNPGTASYEQYF. For the CDR3, the DNA is TGTGCCAGCAACCCAGGGACAGCCTCCTACGAGCAGTACTTC. The rearrangement joins TRBV27 to TRBJ2-7; 7 bases agree with TRBD1. Germline CDR1 is MNHEY and CDR2 is SMNVEV (reference sequence). This CDR3 contains 14 residues. V gave up 7 bases and J gave up 0 bases; unmatched junction bases: 6.

The chain links TRBV6-5 to TRBJ1-4, with D tentatively TRBD1 (5 bases). Per the germline V gene, CDR1 is MNHEY and CDR2 is SVGAGI. There are 15 residues in the CDR3. With 5 bases removed from V and 4 bases from J, the gap between germline ends came to 14 bases. CDR3 region: CASSPRIGDNEKLFF. DNA for the CDR3: TGTGCCAGCAGTCCACGCATAGGGGATAATGAAAAACTGTTTTTT.

The gene calls are TRBV19 and TRBJ1-5; 8 nucleotides match TRBD1. Germline V gene data show CDR1 as LNHDA and CDR2 as SQIVND (reference sequence). The ends lost 3 bases at V and 5 bases at J; junction bases unmatched: 6. The CDR3 is 15 amino acids. CDR3 nucleotides: TGTGCCAGTAGTATGGGAGACAGGGGCCATCAGCCCCAGCATTTT. Residues: CASSMGDRGHQPQHF.

The chain couples TRBV5-1 to TRBJ2-1; 7 bases align to TRBD1. Germline values: CDR1 SGHRS, CDR2 YFSETQ. The CDR3 is 16 residues long. V was pared by 1 base and J by 0 bases, with 4 bases of the junction left unmatched. CDR3 nucleotides: TGCGCCAGCAGCTTGAGACAGGGTTTCTCCTACAATGAGCAGTTCTTC. Encoded protein: CASSLRQGFSYNEQFF.

The gene calls are TRBV27 and TRBJ1-6; 7 bases match TRBD1. V shed 5 bases and J 8 bases; nucleotides not matched to a gene: 9. Germline V gives CDR1 MNHEY, CDR2 SMNVEV (reference sequence). CDR3 length equals 15 residues. In nucleotides, the CDR3 is TGTGCCAGCAGTGACAGGGAAGGCCCAGATTCACCCCTCCACTTT. This codes for CASSDREGPDSPLHF.

In its sample, this clone was seen once. The DNA for the CDR3 is TGTGCCAGTAGTATAGATGGCGTCGGGGATGGCTACACCTTC. Amino acid sequence: CASSIDGVGDGYTF. The chain uses TRBV19 and TRBJ1-2, with D unresolved. Germline values: CDR1 LNHDA, CDR2 SQIVND (reference sequence). This CDR3 is built from 14 residues. The V end lost 0 bases, the J end lost 6 bases, and 11 bases lay between the germline ends.

This clone was picked up a small number of times. This chain uses TRBV5-6 with TRBJ2-6, with D tentatively TRBD2 (6 bases). The CDR3 covers 16 residues. CDR1 SGHDT and CDR2 YYEEEE come from the germline V gene. With 2 bases removed from V and 2 bases from J, the gap between germline ends came to 11 bases. The CDR3 nucleotides read TGTGCCAGCAGCTTACGGGGGATAACTGGGGCCAACGTCCTGACTTTC. Protein product: CASSLRGITGANVLTF.

This chain uses TRBV11-2 with TRBJ2-3, with D possibly matching TRBD2 (6 bases). Trimming left V 4 bases short and J 2 bases short, with 10 bases between. Per the germline V gene, CDR1 is SGHAT and CDR2 is FQNNGV. This CDR3 has 14 residues. The CDR3 region is CASSWGLNTDTQYF. As DNA, the CDR3 is TGTGCCAGCAGCTGGGGACTGAACACAGATACGCAGTATTTT.

The genes are TRBV13 and TRBJ2-3; possibly TRBD2 for D (6 bases). This CDR3 is 15 amino acids long. Per germline, CDR1 PRHDT and CDR2 FYEKMQ (reference sequence). V lost 4 bases and J lost 2, with 13 bases in between. In nucleotides, the CDR3 is TGTGCCAGCAGCTCCATAGCGGAAAACACAGATACGCAGTATTTT. Its translation: CASSSIAENTDTQYF.

The genes are TRBV27 and TRBJ1-5, with D uncertain. From germline, CDR1 is MNHEY and CDR2 SMNVEV (reference sequence). This CDR3 is 16 amino acids long. The V and J ends lost 3 bases and 0 bases respectively, with 12 bases between them. This CDR3 is CASSFRGPYSNQPQHF. The CDR3 bases are TGTGCCAGCAGTTTTCGTGGCCCGTATAGCAATCAGCCCCAGCATTTT.

This clone was picked up one time. The CDR3 bases are TGTGCCAGCATCCATTACACCGGGGAGCTGTTTTTT. This encodes CASIHYTGELFF. This sequence joins TRBV5-6 and TRBJ2-2; no firm D call. Germline CDR1 SGHDT, CDR2 YYEEEE. The CDR3 consists of 12 residues. V was pared by 6 bases and J by 3 bases, with 6 bases between.

This clone was seen a few times. The CDR3 DNA is TGTGCCAGCAGTCGGGTCAGCTCTGGAAACACCATATATTTT. This encodes CASSRVSSGNTIYF. V gene TRBV6-5 combines with J gene TRBJ1-3; D gene unclear. From germline, CDR1 is MNHEY and CDR2 SVGAGI. V was clipped by 5 bases and J by 0 bases, with 8 bases between them. This CDR3 spans 14 amino acids.

V is TRBV29-1 and J is TRBJ2-1, with TRBD2 matching over 9 bases. Per the germline V gene, CDR1 is SQVTM and CDR2 is ANQGSEA. Trimming took 2 bases from V and 5 from J; bases not matched to a gene: 4. There are 14 residues in the CDR3. This CDR3 is CSVERAGGNNEQFF. The CDR3 nucleotides read TGCAGCGTTGAACGGGCGGGGGGGAACAATGAGCAGTTCTTC.

V usage is TRBV19 and J usage is TRBJ2-1, with TRBD2 identical over 7 bases. J gave up 6 bases and V 3 bases, and 8 bases lay outside the gene matches. This CDR3 region has 15 residues. Germline V gene lookup returns CDR1 LNHDA and CDR2 SQIVND (reference sequence). The CDR3 DNA reads TGTGCCAGTAGTATTCATTTTGGGGGGGTCAATGAGCAGTTCTTC. Translating gives CASSIHFGGVNEQFF.

The chain links TRBV5-4 to TRBJ1-3; no reliable D call. The germline gives CDR1 SGHNT, CDR2 YYREEE (reference sequence). There are 14 residues in the CDR3. Trimming pared 0 bases from V and 2 bases from J, leaving 6 bases between. In DNA form, the CDR3 reads TGTGCCAGCAGCTTGGACAGAACTGGAAACACCATATATTTT. Protein product: CASSLDRTGNTIYF. Full variable domain (rest looked up from reference TRBV5-4 and TRBJ1-3): ETGVTQSPTHLIKTRGQQVTLRCSSQSGHNTVSWYQQALGQGPQFIFQYYREEENGRGNFPPRFSGLQFPNYSSELNVNALELDDSALYLCASSLDRTGNTIYFGEGSWLTVV.

V is TRBV7-9 and J is TRBJ2-3; tentative D call: TRBD2 (5 bases). Germline V lookup: CDR1 SEHNR, CDR2 FQNEAQ (reference sequence). The CDR3 extends over 13 amino acids. Trimming took 7 bases from V and 0 from J, leaving 8 bases between them. DNA for the CDR3: TGTGCCAGCATCCGGACTAGCACAGATACGCAGTATTTT. It specifies CASIRTSTDTQYF.